This T cell receptor beta chain stems from a study of post-analysis software for immune sequencing data. Overall study results and limits: Under the F measure, samples that were prepared in one batch clustered strongly together. Patients with multiple sclerosis recorded significantly lower normalized Chao1 diversity than controls, the study found. Roughly five TRBV segments appeared more often in patients than in controls, and TRBV5-6, TRBV5-1 and TRBV20-1 were among these.

The TCR beta cDNA libraries carried unique molecular identifiers. When 1 to 10 million T cells were used, they gave approximately 450,000 cDNA molecules. MiXCR was run by TCRdb on the PCR reads, yielding one entry per CDR3 protein. The sample lists hundreds of thousands of distinct CDR3 sequences, about 60% seen once, with over 9% in the top ten. A note on this clonotype: Its specificity is not known.

Germline assignment: CDR1 ENHRY and CDR2 SYGVKD. The V gene lost 8 bases and the J gene lost 2 bases, with 16 bases spanning the gap. The CDR3 has 14 residues. The chain is built from TRBV10-3 and TRBJ2-7, with D unresolved. The clonotype was recovered from a girl under 10 years old with multiple sclerosis. Sequenced sample: blood. The CDR3 DNA sequence: TGTGCCATCCCTACGGAAGGGTCCCCCTACGAGCAGTACGTC. The encoded protein is CAIPTEGSPYEQYV.